This T cell receptor beta chain is from a study of blood T cell repertoires in COVID-19. The overall study: PBMCs, B-cell-depleted T cells, or T cells were the source of the cDNA or gDNA that made up the material.

Assay used: immunoSEQ multiplex PCR; TCRdb lists only in-frame clones, some missing. The repertoire holds about 160,000 clones, with around 92% as singletons. Seattle cases were enrolled at active infection and followed longitudinally. Germline V lookup: CDR1 SNHLY, CDR2 FYNNEI. There are 13 residues in the CDR3. With V trimmed by 6 bases and J by 3 bases, 4 bases remained unmatched. This TCR was sampled from a man aged 25 to 40 with COVID-19, enrolled during active disease. V and J are TRBV2 and TRBJ1-1; 7 bases are shared with TRBD1. The specimen was peripheral blood. DNA for the CDR3: TGTGCCAGCAGCAGACAGGGATACACTGAAGCTTTCTTT. Its translation: CASSRQGYTEAFF.